One sample yielded the 23 T cell receptor beta chains listed below, sequenced in a study of T cells in localized non-small cell lung cancer. Data came from immunoSEQ multiplex PCR; TCRdb stores just in-frame clones and leaves some out. The sample contains approximately 8,000 clones, 80% to 90% of which appear only once. The sample was peripheral blood, taken before any cancer treatment. These TCRs come from a male donor aged 60 or over with stage III lung adenocarcinoma.

The CDR3 sequence is CASSLKREWSGELFF. CDR3 sequence (DNA): TGTGCCAGCAGCTTGAAACGGGAGTGGTCCGGGGAGCTGTTTTTT. This chain uses TRBV13 with TRBJ2-2, with a tentative D call TRBD2 (6 bases). Germline V gene lookup returns CDR1 PRHDT and CDR2 FYEKMQ (reference sequence). V was pared by 3 bases and J by 6 bases, with 14 bases between. There are 15 residues in the CDR3.

The chain has TRBV6-1 and TRBJ1-1; tentatively, D is TRBD1 (6 bases). V dropped 4 bases and J dropped 5 bases, with 11 bases sitting between them. CDR3 length equals 13 residues. In germline, CDR1 is MNHNS, CDR2 SASEGT. The CDR3 loop reads CASSVGRGTEAFF. DNA of the CDR3: TGTGCCAGCAGTGTAGGCAGGGGAACTGAAGCTTTCTTT.

The V gene is TRBV7-9, the J gene TRBJ2-7, with TRBD1 as a possible D gene (5 bases). The V end lost 1 base, the J end lost 3 bases, and 10 bases lay between the germline ends. Germline values: CDR1 SEHNR, CDR2 FQNEAQ (reference sequence). The CDR3 has 14 amino acids. For the CDR3, the DNA is TGTGCCAGCAGCTTAGATACAGGAGACTACGAGCAGTACTTC. This translates into CASSLDTGDYEQYF.

This clone showed up just once. CDR3 in amino acids: CASSTPARQANYGYTF. DNA for the CDR3: TGTGCCAGTAGTACACCGGCTCGACAGGCTAACTATGGCTACACCTTC. This chain connects TRBV19 to TRBJ1-2, with a possible D match to TRBD1 (6 bases). This CDR3 spans 16 amino acids. Trimming removed 4 bases from V and 0 bases from J, with 15 bases in between. Germline loops: CDR1 LNHDA, CDR2 SQIVND (reference sequence).

The rearrangement links TRBV6-5 to TRBJ1-5, with D uncertain. The CDR3 extends over 15 amino acids. Trimming removed 7 bases at V and 4 bases at J, with 17 bases between. CDR1 MNHEY and CDR2 SVGAGI come from the germline V gene. CDR3: CASNPGPSFNQPQHF. Written as DNA, the CDR3 is TGTGCCAGCAATCCCGGCCCCTCCTTTAATCAGCCCCAGCATTTT.

The sample holds one count of this clone. CDR3 bases: TGCAGCGTCACCGGACAGGGAGGTTTCTACGAGCAGTACTTC. Amino acids: CSVTGQGGFYEQYF. The V and J genes are TRBV29-1 and TRBJ2-7; 8 positions agree with TRBD1. The germline V gene encodes CDR1 SQVTM and CDR2 ANQGSEA. J was trimmed by 3 bases and V by 6 bases; bases with no gene match: 10. This CDR3 comprises 14 residues.

This clone appeared once. This CDR3 is CSVGEHEQYF. CDR3 in DNA: TGCAGCGTTGGGGAGCACGAGCAGTACTTC. V and J are TRBV29-1 and TRBJ2-7; D possibly corresponds to TRBD2 (5 bases). This CDR3 has 10 residues. Germline loops: CDR1 SQVTM, CDR2 ANQGSEA. V was shortened by 4 bases and J by 5 bases, with 6 bases between the two germline ends.

This clone appeared a single time. The chain carries TRBV7-9 and TRBJ2-1; no definite D call. The CDR3 consists of 13 residues. CDR1 and CDR2 (germline): SEHNR, FQNEAQ (reference sequence). Deletions cut 3 bases from V and 9 bases from J, with 12 bases between. This CDR3 is CASSFYRVGEQFF. CDR3 coding DNA: TGTGCCAGCAGCTTTTACCGGGTCGGTGAGCAGTTCTTC.

CDR3 sequence reads: CASSLAGTSYEQYF. The CDR3 nucleotides are TGCGCCAGCAGCTTGGCAGGGACCTCCTACGAGCAGTACTTC. This chain joins TRBV5-1 and TRBJ2-7; TRBD1 or TRBD2 may be the D gene (5 bases each). Trimming left V 0 bases short and J 0 bases short, with 7 bases between. The CDR3 is made up of 14 amino acids. Germline V CDR1 and CDR2: SGHRS, YFSETQ.

The chain links TRBV13 to TRBJ1-1; D may be TRBD1 (5 bases). Germline CDR1 is PRHDT and CDR2 is FYEKMQ (reference sequence). The CDR3 totals 12 residues. Trimming left V 5 bases short and J 8 bases short, with 12 bases between. The CDR3 DNA reads as TGTGCCAGCAGCGTACTTACAGGCGAAGCTTTCTTT. Encoded protein: CASSVLTGEAFF.

The CDR3 bases are TGTGCCAGCAGCCAACTAGACGCCTTTGAAAGATGGACCCAGTACTTC. This encodes CASSQLDAFERWTQYF. V and J are TRBV5-6 and TRBJ2-5, with D possibly being TRBD2 (5 bases). The CDR3 spans 16 residues. Germline CDR1 reads SGHDT; CDR2 reads YYEEEE. The germline V and J ends were trimmed by 4 bases and 7 bases, with 23 bases remaining between them.

This clone has only a few counts. The chain couples TRBV5-5 to TRBJ2-7; unclear D gene. The CDR3 covers 14 residues. The V end was cut by 2 bases, the J end by 2 bases, with 11 bases between. The germline gives CDR1 SGHKS, CDR2 YYEKEE (reference sequence). The CDR3 here is CASSLGQVTYEQYF. The CDR3 nucleotides read TGTGCCAGCAGCTTAGGTCAGGTCACCTACGAGCAGTACTTC.

This chain uses TRBV29-1 with TRBJ2-7; 7 bases are shared with TRBD2. V lost 1 base, J lost 2 bases, and 2 bases stayed unmatched. Germline V gives CDR1 SQVTM, CDR2 ANQGSEA. The CDR3 covers 13 residues. The CDR3 sequence is CSVEGGGTYEQYF. CDR3 DNA sequence: TGCAGCGTTGAAGGGGGGGGTACCTACGAGCAGTACTTC.

This clone is labeled medium-sized. The chain has TRBV25-1 and TRBJ1-2; perhaps TRBD1 as D (5 bases). V was trimmed by 8 bases and J by 1 base, leaving 20 bases between them. CDR1 and CDR2 from the germline V gene are MGHDK and SYGVNS. CDR3 length: 16 amino acids. CDR3 region: CASRASQQDYNYGYTF. CDR3 DNA: TGTGCCAGCCGAGCAAGTCAACAGGATTATAACTATGGCTACACCTTC.

This clone appeared a single time. This rearrangement joins TRBV10-3 to TRBJ1-1, with D unclear. Germline V gene sequence: CDR1 ENHRY, CDR2 SYGVKD. V shed 5 bases and J shed 0 bases, with 10 bases lying between them. The CDR3 extends over 14 amino acids. The CDR3 DNA follows: TGTGCCATCAGTCCTCAGACCTTGAACACTGAAGCTTTCTTT. Amino acid sequence: CAISPQTLNTEAFF.

This chain connects TRBV18 to TRBJ1-3, with unresolved D. The CDR3 has 12 amino acids. V gave up 2 bases and J gave up 7 bases, with 6 bases separating them. Germline assignment: CDR1 KGHSH and CDR2 LQKENI. CDR3 region: CASSPGENTIYF. CDR3 in DNA: TGTGCCAGCTCACCAGGAGAGAACACCATATATTTT.

The V and J genes are TRBV29-1 and TRBJ2-5, with 7 bases matching TRBD1. Germline V gene lookup returns CDR1 SQVTM and CDR2 ANQGSEA. The junction had 9 bases not matched to a gene; V was cut back by 6 bases and J by 5 bases. The CDR3 length is 13 residues. CDR3 loop: CSVATGARETQYF. The DNA of the CDR3 is TGCAGCGTGGCCACAGGGGCCCGGGAGACCCAGTACTTC.

The genes are TRBV6-4 and TRBJ1-2; D is unclear. Germline loops: CDR1 MRHNA, CDR2 SNTAGT. The ends were cut back, 2 bases at V and 7 bases at J, with 11 bases in the middle. The CDR3 spans 13 residues. The CDR3 loop is CASSDRFEGGYTF. The CDR3, as DNA: TGTGCCAGCAGTGACCGGTTCGAGGGTGGCTACACCTTC.

The J gene is TRBJ1-1, the V gene TRBV7-9; D gene ambiguous. The V gene lost 7 bases and the J gene lost 8 bases, with 14 bases spanning the gap. This CDR3 is built from 12 residues. Germline loops: CDR1 SEHNR, CDR2 FQNEAQ (reference sequence). As DNA, the CDR3 is TGTGCCAGCACCCCAGGCCCGGGCGAAGCTTTCTTT. It is translated as CASTPGPGEAFF. The whole variable domain, remainder taken from reference TRBV7-9 and TRBJ1-1, is DTGVSQNPRHKITKRGQNVTFRCDPISEHNRLYWYRQTLGQGPEFLTYFQNEAQLEKSRLLSDRFSAERPKGSFSTLEIQRTEQGDSAMYLCASTPGPGEAFFGQGTRLTVV.

The chain links TRBV11-2 to TRBJ1-5; D is perhaps TRBD1 (5 bases). Trimming removed 2 bases from V and 1 base from J, with 15 bases in between. In germline, CDR1 is SGHAT, CDR2 FQNNGV. The CDR3 spans 17 residues. The CDR3 reads CASSLQAGPLSNQPQHF. The CDR3 DNA sequence: TGTGCCAGCAGCTTACAGGCAGGGCCGTTAAGCAATCAGCCCCAGCATTTT.

V gene TRBV11-3 combines with J gene TRBJ2-1; TRBD1 matches at 8 bases. V dropped 0 bases and J dropped 13; count of bases not matched to a gene: 14. This CDR3 has 16 residues. Per the germline V gene, CDR1 is SGHNT and CDR2 is YENEEA. CDR3 sequence: CASSLDRQGWAMEQFF. The CDR3 region has the DNA TGTGCCAGCAGCTTAGACCGACAGGGGTGGGCTATGGAACAGTTCTTC.

V usage is TRBV19 and J usage is TRBJ1-5, with TRBD1 as a possible D gene (5 bases). The CDR3 sequence is 14 residues long. Germline CDR1 reads LNHDA; CDR2 reads SQIVND (reference sequence). The V gene lost 7 bases and the J gene lost 2 bases, with 12 bases spanning the gap. The CDR3 spells CASKGRGGNQPQHF. CDR3 coding DNA: TGTGCCAGTAAGGGTAGAGGGGGCAATCAGCCCCAGCATTTT.

The CDR3 nucleotides read TGTGCCAGCAGTCCGATGGGACTAGCGGACCCGATAAGCACAGATACGCAGTATTTT. Protein product: CASSPMGLADPISTDTQYF. The rearrangement uses TRBV27 and TRBJ2-3, with 11 positions matching TRBD2. This CDR3 is 19 amino acids long. The V gene end was trimmed by 5 bases and the J gene end by 0 bases; junction bases not matched to a gene: 13. Germline-derived CDR1 and CDR2 are MNHEY and SMNVEV (reference sequence).